These 20 T cell receptor beta chains share one sample of origin, sequenced in a study of identical twins. TCRdb independently ran MiXCR on the 5' RACE reads; one entry per CDR3 protein. The data contain some 630,000 distinct CDR3 sequences, just over 7% of them singletons. This same sample was also part of a study on yellow fever vaccine responses in identical twins.

Sequencing was done on a sample of PBMCs. These receptors came from a woman younger than 30 in good health.

The CDR3 is CAISASSGGADTQYF. The DNA for the CDR3 is TGTGCCATCAGTGCCTCTAGCGGGGGGGCGGATACGCAGTATTTT. The V and J genes are TRBV10-3 and TRBJ2-3; 12 bases are a match to TRBD2. The junction had 5 bases not matched to a gene; V was cut back by 4 bases and J by 6 bases. Germline V gives CDR1 ENHRY, CDR2 SYGVKD. The CDR3 contains 15 residues.

This clonotype was seen a handful of times. The chain combines TRBV20-1 with TRBJ2-1, with 7 bases identical to TRBD2. The CDR3 runs to 14 residues. Germline lookup yields CDR1 DFQATT and CDR2 SNEGSKA (reference sequence). The V gene end was trimmed by 3 bases and the J gene end by 5 bases; junction bases not matched to a gene: 7. CDR3 protein: CSASVGGSDNEQFF. CDR3 in DNA: TGCAGTGCTAGCGTGGGAGGGTCCGACAATGAGCAGTTCTTC.

The chain is built from TRBV20-1 and TRBJ1-1; D is unclear. CDR1 is DFQATT, CDR2 SNEGSKA, per germline (reference sequence). Trimming took 1 base from V and 1 from J, leaving 16 bases between them. The CDR3 is 16 residues long. CDR3 sequence (DNA): TGCAGTGCTAGAGTAGGCCTCGCTGCAGGGAACACTGAAGCTTTCTTT. Amino acids: CSARVGLAAGNTEAFF.

This clonotype was counted at least ten times. This chain links TRBV5-1 with TRBJ2-5, with D possibly called TRBD1 or TRBD2 (5 bases each). CDR3 size: 15 residues. V lost 0 bases and J lost 5, with 14 bases in between. CDR1 SGHRS and CDR2 YFSETQ come from the germline V gene. The CDR3: CASSLALGPRETQYF. In DNA, the CDR3 is TGCGCCAGCAGCTTGGCCTTGGGACCCCGCGAGACCCAGTACTTC.

Many counts were recorded for this clonotype. V usage is TRBV15 and J usage is TRBJ2-7, with D perhaps matching TRBD2 (6 bases). V lost 4 bases to trimming and J lost 6 bases, with 25 bases between them. The CDR3 covers 17 residues. The germline gives CDR1 LNHNV, CDR2 YYDKDF (reference sequence). Here the CDR3 reads CATSTPLEGLMTFEQYF. The CDR3 bases are TGTGCCACCAGCACCCCGCTAGAGGGACTGATGACTTTCGAGCAGTACTTC.

The table lists this clonotype with many counts. V usage is TRBV2 and J usage is TRBJ2-7; 8 positions match TRBD2. The trim removed 6 bases at V and 2 bases at J, leaving 9 bases unmatched. This CDR3 contains 15 residues. Germline values: CDR1 SNHLY, CDR2 FYNNEI. The DNA of the CDR3 is TGTGCCAGCAGACCCCGAGCGGGGGCCCCCTACGAGCAGTACGTC. Translation gives CASRPRAGAPYEQYV.

This clonotype was observed at least ten times. The chain employs TRBV3-1 and TRBJ2-2; TRBD2 might be the D (6 bases). The V end was cut by 4 bases, the J end by 1 base, with 22 bases between. Germline V gene data show CDR1 as LGHDT and CDR2 as YNNKEL (reference sequence). The CDR3 is 19 residues long. The CDR3 loop is CASSPTLRRVAVNTGELFF. The CDR3 DNA is TGTGCCAGCAGCCCTACTCTCCGAAGGGTAGCGGTGAACACCGGGGAGCTGTTTTTT.

The table lists this clonotype with many counts. This sequence joins TRBV7-9 and TRBJ1-1; 7 bases match TRBD1. V was clipped by 5 bases and J by 7 bases; unmatched bases: 13. There are 15 residues in the CDR3. CDR1 is SEHNR, CDR2 FQNEAQ, per germline (reference sequence). The CDR3 DNA follows: TGTGCCAGCAGCCCCACAGGGGCCCCCCTCGGTGAAGCTTTCTTT. Protein product: CASSPTGAPLGEAFF.

This clonotype showed up just a few times. The rearrangement uses TRBV3-1 and TRBJ2-4; D is unclear. The CDR3 is 15 amino acids. Per the germline V gene, CDR1 is LGHDT and CDR2 is YNNKEL (reference sequence). V was shortened by 5 bases and J by 3 bases, with 14 bases between the two germline ends. CDR3 DNA: TGTGCCAGCAGCGAGACCTATAGAAACAAAAACATTCAGTACTTC. Translating it yields CASSETYRNKNIQYF.

This chain uses TRBV6-2 or TRBV6-3 with TRBJ2-7, with D possibly TRBD1 on 6 matching bases. The CDR3 spans 15 residues. Germline V gene data show CDR1 as MNHEY and CDR2 as SVGEGT. The V and J ends lost 2 bases and 5 bases respectively, with 16 bases between them. In DNA, the CDR3 is TGTGCCAGCAGTTACGGTTCCAGGGGATTGCACGAGCAGTACGTC. Protein sequence: CASSYGSRGLHEQYV.

V is TRBV4-1 and J is TRBJ2-3; 12 bases are a match to TRBD2. Germline CDR1 MGHRA, CDR2 YSYEKL. J lost 2 bases, V lost 4 bases, and 7 bases had no gene match. This CDR3 has 17 amino acids. The CDR3, as DNA: TGCGCCAGCAGCCGACAGACTAGCGGGGGCTTCACAGATACGCAGTATTTT. Protein product: CASSRQTSGGFTDTQYF.

This clonotype was seen ten or more times. V is TRBV12-5 and J is TRBJ2-1; TRBD2 agrees at 8 bases. V was clipped by 5 bases and J by 0 bases; unmatched bases: 6. CDR1 and CDR2 from the germline V gene are LGHNT and FRNRAP. The CDR3 covers 16 residues. The CDR3 DNA is TGTGCTAGTGGTCCCATTAGCGGGATCTCCTACAATGAGCAGTTCTTC. Translation gives CASGPISGISYNEQFF.

This rearrangement joins TRBV28 to TRBJ2-1; D is unclear. V lost 7 bases, J lost 0 bases, and 10 bases lay in between. Germline V gene sequence: CDR1 MDHEN, CDR2 SYDVKM. CDR3 length equals 14 residues. CDR3 in DNA: TGTGCCAGCAAGTGGGTCGACTCCTACAATGAGCAGTTCTTC. Amino acids: CASKWVDSYNEQFF.

This clonotype was counted ten times or more. One junction end disagrees with the germline gene, perhaps due to a read error. This rearrangement joins TRBV12-3 or TRBV12-4 to TRBJ2-3; 9 positions match TRBD2. The CDR3 consists of 14 residues. The CDR3 protein is CASTLAGGTDTQYF. In DNA form, the CDR3 reads TGTGCCAGCACTTTAGCGGGGGGCACAGATACGCAGTATTTT.

This clonotype was observed a few times. This chain uses TRBV12-3 or TRBV12-4 with TRBJ2-1; TRBD2 matches at 7 bases. This CDR3 is built from 14 residues. The trim removed 7 bases at V and 0 bases at J, leaving 3 bases unmatched. CDR3 nucleotides: TGTGCCAGCACCGGCGGGAGCTCCTACAATGAGCAGTTCTTC. Protein sequence: CASTGGSSYNEQFF.

This clonotype was counted at least ten times. The J gene is TRBJ2-2, the V gene TRBV7-9; D is undetermined. The CDR3 totals 16 residues. The V gene's germline CDR1 is SEHNR and CDR2 FQNEAQ (reference sequence). The V end lost 7 bases, the J end lost 0 bases, and 15 bases lay between the germline ends. In DNA, the CDR3 is TGTGCCAGCACCACCGGGTTCGTCGCGAACACCGGGGAGCTGTTTTTT. It codes for CASTTGFVANTGELFF.

In its sample, this clonotype was seen a few times. The chain recombines TRBV24-1 with TRBJ2-1; 15 nucleotides align to TRBD2. Unmatched junction bases numbered 12, after V lost 5 bases and J lost 8 bases. This CDR3 has 18 amino acids. Germline V CDR1 and CDR2: KGHDR, SFDVKD. CDR3 sequence reads: CATSAAPGLAGGRYEQFF. In DNA form, the CDR3 reads TGTGCCACCAGTGCCGCGCCGGGACTAGCGGGAGGAAGGTATGAGCAGTTCTTC.

This clonotype was seen only a few times. This chain connects TRBV6-5 to TRBJ2-1; D possibly uses TRBD1 or TRBD2 (5 bases each). Germline V CDR1 and CDR2: MNHEY, SVGAGI. Trimming stripped 0 bases from V and 10 bases from J, with 10 bases between. There are 13 residues in the CDR3. The CDR3 sequence is CASSYSSREEQFF. The CDR3 region has the DNA TGTGCCAGCAGTTACTCGAGCAGGGAGGAGCAGTTCTTC.

This chain joins TRBV12-3 or TRBV12-4 and TRBJ2-5; 9 bases are a match to TRBD1. The CDR3 length is 15 residues. V lost 4 bases, J lost 4 bases, and 7 bases stayed unmatched. CDR3 in DNA: TGTGCCAGCAGTTCTATTGTGGACAGGGGAGAGACCCAGTACTTC. Translating it yields CASSSIVDRGETQYF.

J is TRBJ2-7 and V is TRBV7-2; the match to TRBD2 covers 8 bases. CDR3 length: 20 amino acids. J lost 8 bases, V lost 5 bases, and 29 bases had no gene match. Looked up from germline, CDR1 is SGHTA and CDR2 is FQGNSA. CDR3 protein: CASSPEIGLAGPTSGVQQYV. The CDR3 bases are TGTGCCAGCAGCCCAGAGATCGGGCTAGCGGGTCCCACCTCAGGGGTCCAGCAGTACGTC.